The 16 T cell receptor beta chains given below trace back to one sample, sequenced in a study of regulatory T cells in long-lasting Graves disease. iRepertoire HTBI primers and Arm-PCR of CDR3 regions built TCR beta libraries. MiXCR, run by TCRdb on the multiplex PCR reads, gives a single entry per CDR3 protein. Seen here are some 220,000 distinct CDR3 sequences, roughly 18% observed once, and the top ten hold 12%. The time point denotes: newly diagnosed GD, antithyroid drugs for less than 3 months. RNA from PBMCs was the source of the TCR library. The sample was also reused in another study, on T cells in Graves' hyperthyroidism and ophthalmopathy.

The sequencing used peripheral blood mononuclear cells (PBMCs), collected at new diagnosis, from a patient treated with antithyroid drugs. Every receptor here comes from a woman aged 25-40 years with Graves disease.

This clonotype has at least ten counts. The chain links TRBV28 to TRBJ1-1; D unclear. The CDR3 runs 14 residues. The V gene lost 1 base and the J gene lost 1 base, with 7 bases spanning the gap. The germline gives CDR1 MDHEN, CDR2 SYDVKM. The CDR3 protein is CASSLSRQNTEAFF. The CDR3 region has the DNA TGTGCCAGCAGTTTATCCCGACAGAACACTGAAGCTTTCTTT. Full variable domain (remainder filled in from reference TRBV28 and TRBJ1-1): DVKVTQSSRYLVKRTGEKVFLECVQDMDHENMFWYRQDPGLGLRLIYFSYDVKMKEKGDIPEGYSVSREKKERFSLILESASTNQTSMYLCASSLSRQNTEAFFGQGTRLTVV.

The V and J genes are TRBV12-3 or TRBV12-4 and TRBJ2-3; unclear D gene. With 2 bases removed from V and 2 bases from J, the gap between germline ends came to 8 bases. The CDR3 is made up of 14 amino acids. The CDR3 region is CASSLRLITDTQYF. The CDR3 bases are TGTGCCAGCAGTTTAAGGCTGATCACAGATACGCAGTATTTT.

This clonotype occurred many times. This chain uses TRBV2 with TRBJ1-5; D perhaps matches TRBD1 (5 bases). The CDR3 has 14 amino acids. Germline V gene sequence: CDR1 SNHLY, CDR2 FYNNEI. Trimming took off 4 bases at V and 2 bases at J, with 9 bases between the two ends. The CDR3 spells CASSARVGNQPQHF. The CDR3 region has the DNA TGTGCCAGCAGTGCCAGGGTGGGCAATCAGCCCCAGCATTTT.

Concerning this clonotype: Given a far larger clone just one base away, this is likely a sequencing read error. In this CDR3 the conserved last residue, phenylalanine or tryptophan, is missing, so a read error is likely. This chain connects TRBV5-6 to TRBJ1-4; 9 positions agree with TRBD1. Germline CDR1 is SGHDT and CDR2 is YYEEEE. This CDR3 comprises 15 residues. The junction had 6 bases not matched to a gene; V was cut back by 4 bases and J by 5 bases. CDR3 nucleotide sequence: TGTGCCAGCAGCATTCCGGGACAGGGCAATGAAAAACTGTTTCTT. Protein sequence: CASSIPGQGNEKLFL.

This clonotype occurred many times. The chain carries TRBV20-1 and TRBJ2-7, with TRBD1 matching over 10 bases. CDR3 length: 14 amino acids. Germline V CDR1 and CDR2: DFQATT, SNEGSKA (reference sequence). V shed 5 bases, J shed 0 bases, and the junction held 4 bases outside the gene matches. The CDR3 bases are TGCAGTGCTCCGGGACAGGGGTTCTCCTACGAGCAGTACTTC. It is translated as CSAPGQGFSYEQYF.

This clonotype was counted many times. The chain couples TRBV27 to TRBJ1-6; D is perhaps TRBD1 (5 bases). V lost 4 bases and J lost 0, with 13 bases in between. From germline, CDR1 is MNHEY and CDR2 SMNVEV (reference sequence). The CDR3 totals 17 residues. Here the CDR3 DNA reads TGTGCCAGCAGTTCGGCAGGGCTAAGCTCCTATAATTCACCCCTCCACTTT. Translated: CASSSAGLSSYNSPLHF.

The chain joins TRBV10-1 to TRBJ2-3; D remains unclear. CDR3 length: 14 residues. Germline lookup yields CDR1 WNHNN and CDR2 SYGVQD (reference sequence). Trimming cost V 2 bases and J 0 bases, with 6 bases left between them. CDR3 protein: CASSEASSTDTQYF. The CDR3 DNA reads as TGCGCCAGCAGTGAGGCCTCCAGCACAGATACGCAGTATTTT.

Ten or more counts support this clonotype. The CDR3 DNA follows: TGTGCCACCAGTGATGTACAGGGTCCCAGCACAGATACGCAGTATTTT. Protein: CATSDVQGPSTDTQYF. The chain combines TRBV24-1 with TRBJ2-3; D may be TRBD1 (6 bases). With 3 bases removed from V and 0 bases from J, the gap between germline ends came to 12 bases. The CDR3 runs 16 residues. Per germline, CDR1 KGHDR and CDR2 SFDVKD.

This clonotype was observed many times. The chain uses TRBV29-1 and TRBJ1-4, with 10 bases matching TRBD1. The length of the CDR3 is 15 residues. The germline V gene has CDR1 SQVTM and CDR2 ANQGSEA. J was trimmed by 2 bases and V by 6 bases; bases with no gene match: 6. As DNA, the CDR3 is TGCAGCGTCTTCAAGACAGGGGGCACTAATGAAAAACTGTTTTTT. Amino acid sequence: CSVFKTGGTNEKLFF. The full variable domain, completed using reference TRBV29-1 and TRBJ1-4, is SAVISQKPSRDICQRGTSLTIQCQVDSQVTMMFWYRQQPGQSLTLIATANQGSEATYESGFVIDKFPISRPNLTFSTLTVSNMSPEDSSIYLCSVFKTGGTNEKLFFGSGTQLSVL.

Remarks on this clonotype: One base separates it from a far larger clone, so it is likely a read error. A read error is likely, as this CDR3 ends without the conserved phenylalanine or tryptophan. This CDR3 is CASSHVGGWEETQYS. The CDR3, as DNA: TGTGCCAGCAGCCATGTGGGTGGTTGGGAAGAGACCCAGTACTCC. The chain carries TRBV3-1 and TRBJ2-1, with D hard to call. The DNA end lines up better with TRBJ2-5; the J call may be wrong. In germline, CDR1 is LGHDT, CDR2 YNNKEL (reference sequence). The CDR3 loop spans 15 amino acids.

The CDR3 DNA reads as TGTGCCAGCAGAGGACGCAGGGGCGTGCATGGCTACACCTTC. Residues: CASRGRRGVHGYTF. V and J are TRBV28 and TRBJ1-2, with a tentative D call TRBD1 (6 bases). From germline, CDR1 is MDHEN and CDR2 SYDVKM. The V and J ends lost 6 bases and 6 bases respectively, with 17 bases between them. This CDR3 has 14 amino acids.

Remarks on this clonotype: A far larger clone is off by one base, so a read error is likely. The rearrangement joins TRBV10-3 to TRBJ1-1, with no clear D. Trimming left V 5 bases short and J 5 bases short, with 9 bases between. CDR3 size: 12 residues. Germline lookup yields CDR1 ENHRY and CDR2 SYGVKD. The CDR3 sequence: CAISLGRTEAFF. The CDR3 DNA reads TGTGCCATCAGTTTGGGTAGAACTGAAGCTTTCTTT.

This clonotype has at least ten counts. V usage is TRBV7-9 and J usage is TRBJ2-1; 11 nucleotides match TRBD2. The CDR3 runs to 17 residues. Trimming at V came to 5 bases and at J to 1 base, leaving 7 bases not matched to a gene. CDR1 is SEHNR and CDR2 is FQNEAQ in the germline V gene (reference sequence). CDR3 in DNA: TGTGCCAGCAGCCGAGGCGTAGCGGGAGGGTCCTACAATGAGCAGTTCTTC. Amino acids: CASSRGVAGGSYNEQFF.

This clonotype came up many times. The CDR3 bases are TGTGCCAGCACAACACTGGGCGGCTCCTACGAGCAGTACTTC. It translates to CASTTLGGSYEQYF. The chain uses TRBV6-1 and TRBJ2-7; D remains ambiguous. The V gene lost 7 bases and the J gene lost 0 bases, with 13 bases spanning the gap. The CDR3 contains 14 residues. CDR1 MNHNS and CDR2 SASEGT come from the germline V gene.

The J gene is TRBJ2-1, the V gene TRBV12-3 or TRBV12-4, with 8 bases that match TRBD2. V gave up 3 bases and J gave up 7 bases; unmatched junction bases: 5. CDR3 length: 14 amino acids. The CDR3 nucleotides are TGTGCCAGCAGTTTCTTCAGCGGGAGTAATGAGCAGTTCTTC. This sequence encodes CASSFFSGSNEQFF.

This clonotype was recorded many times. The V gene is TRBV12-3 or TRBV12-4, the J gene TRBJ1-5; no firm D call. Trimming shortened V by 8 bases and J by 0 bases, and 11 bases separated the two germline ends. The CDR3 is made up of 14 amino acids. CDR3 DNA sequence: TGTGCCAGCGTTCCGACACCTAGCAATCAGCCCCAGCATTTT. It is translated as CASVPTPSNQPQHF.